The following is a TCR beta chain sequence with its context. The target antigen is unknown. The data derive from a study of a mutant IDH1 vaccine in newly diagnosed glioma. Study-level information: Vaccine administration was initiated 4-6 weeks following radiotherapy alone, or with temozolomide cycles.

Sequencing was performed with immunoSEQ multiplex PCR; in TCRdb, only in-frame clones are kept and a portion is missing. The table records about 46,000 clones, roughly 92% of them present only once. The study's findings and limits: Induction of immune responses by the vaccine occurred in 93.3% of patients.

The V end was cut by 5 bases, the J end by 7 bases, with 11 bases between. CDR1 and CDR2 from the germline V gene are MGHDK and SYGVNS. The length of the CDR3 is 13 residues. Time point here: week 35, safety follow-up. A 20-mer mutant IDH1 peptide at 300 ug was injected subcutaneously with topical imiquimod. Astrocytomas that were new, WHO grade 3 or 4, IDH1-mutant and ATRX-lost were present in the donors. The receptor was derived from a man aged 50-60 years with glioma. The starting material was PBMCs, obtained from a glioma patient whose treatment included an IDH1 peptide vaccine. This chain links TRBV25-1 with TRBJ1-4; D ambiguous. In DNA, the CDR3 is TGTGCCAGCAGTCCAGGCGGCGGTGAAAAACTGTTTTTT. This gives the protein CASSPGGGEKLFF.